Each of the 17 T cell receptor beta chains below was sequenced from the same sample in a study of vaccination and CD4 T cells after COVID-19 (dated by TCRdb to the early 2020s). No antigens are known for them. The treatment or condition label for this specimen denotes: roughly 11-day PBMC culture with coronavirus spike peptide pools or control peptides (ViraFEST assay). Libraries were made using PCR. TCRdb shows the sequencer as Illumina iSeq 100. DNA from cultured CD4+ T cells underwent TCR sequencing with the Oncomine TCR Beta short-read assay at the Johns Hopkins FTIC core. The public reads were quality trimmed at Q25 with fastp and then assembled into clones with MiXCR by TCRdb, keeping productive beta chains. One record per CDR3 amino acid sequence lists the most common genes and DNA. This sample is represented by about 13,000 distinct CDR3 sequences; around 41% of them were singletons. The ten largest clonotypes hold roughly 9.1% of the sample.

The sequenced material came from CD4+ T cells from blood, cultured in vitro. Every receptor here comes from a human donor who had recovered from COVID-19.

The chain couples TRBV6-1 to TRBJ1-5; D might be TRBD1 (5 bases). The germline gives CDR1 MNHNS, CDR2 SASEGT. This CDR3 spans 15 amino acids. Trimming pared 4 bases from V and 4 bases from J, leaving 14 bases between. Written as DNA, the CDR3 is TGTGCCAGCAGTGTTACGGGGGGTGGGAATCAGCCCCAGCATTTT. Amino acids: CASSVTGGGNQPQHF.

This clonotype occurred a few times. As DNA, the CDR3 is TGTGCCATCAGTGAGTCGGGTTTGGATACGCAGTATTTT. This sequence encodes CAISESGLDTQYF. The chain is built from TRBV10-3 and TRBJ2-3, with D uncertain. The CDR3 is made up of 13 amino acids. Trimming removed 0 bases from V and 6 bases from J, with 7 bases in between. CDR1 and CDR2 from the germline V gene are ENHRY and SYGVKD.

The chain has TRBV2 and TRBJ1-1; D may be TRBD1 (5 bases). Germline V gene sequence: CDR1 SNHLY, CDR2 FYNNEI. The CDR3 sequence is 12 residues long. Trimming stripped 2 bases from V and 9 bases from J, with 10 bases between. The CDR3 loop reads CASSETRDQAFF. CDR3 in DNA: TGTGCCAGCAGTGAAACTAGGGACCAAGCTTTCTTT.

This sequence joins TRBV5-4 and TRBJ1-1; D is ambiguous. Trimming stripped 2 bases from V and 1 base from J, with 12 bases between. Per germline, CDR1 SGHNT and CDR2 YYREEE (reference sequence). The CDR3 runs 15 residues. The CDR3, as DNA: TGTGCCAGCAGCTTCTCCCGATCGCGGAACACTGAAGCTTTCTTT. Translating it yields CASSFSRSRNTEAFF.

The CDR3 DNA is TGTGCCAGCAGCCAAGAGTACACCGGGGAGCTGTTTTTT. Translating gives CASSQEYTGELFF. The V gene is TRBV14, the J gene TRBJ2-2; the D is unclear. V lost 0 bases to trimming and J lost 3 bases, with 2 bases between them. This CDR3 has 13 amino acids. CDR1 and CDR2 from the germline V gene are SGHDN and FVKESK.

This chain connects TRBV19 to TRBJ1-2; no definite D call. Trimming left V 1 base short and J 6 bases short, with 18 bases between. Germline values: CDR1 LNHDA, CDR2 SQIVND (reference sequence). The CDR3 runs to 16 residues. The CDR3 loop is CASSIGFVVPGNGYTF. CDR3 in DNA: TGTGCCAGTAGTATAGGTTTCGTCGTACCCGGTAATGGCTACACCTTC. The full variable domain, with the rest looked up from reference TRBV19 and TRBJ1-2, is DGGITQSPKYLFRKEGQNVTLSCEQNLNHDAMYWYRQDPGQGLRLIYYSQIVNDFQKGDIAEGYSVSREKKESFPLTVTSAQKNPTAFYLCASSIGFVVPGNGYTFGSGTRLTVV.

This clonotype occurred a few times. This sequence joins TRBV27 and TRBJ1-1; maybe TRBD1 (6 bases). Germline values: CDR1 MNHEY, CDR2 SMNVEV (reference sequence). V shed 3 bases and J shed 0 bases, with 11 bases lying between them. This CDR3 region has 15 residues. CDR3 DNA sequence: TGTGCCAGCAGTTTTAGTCAGGGGCTGAACACTGAAGCTTTCTTT. Translated: CASSFSQGLNTEAFF.

The chain recombines TRBV5-1 with TRBJ1-2; unclear D gene. The length of the CDR3 is 17 residues. Trimming stripped 0 bases from V and 2 bases from J, with 17 bases between. The germline V gene has CDR1 SGHRS and CDR2 YFSETQ. CDR3 coding DNA: TGCGCCAGCAGCTTGGCCATGGGGAACGGGTGGAACTATGGCTACACCTTC. This sequence encodes CASSLAMGNGWNYGYTF. Looking up the rest from reference TRBV5-1 and TRBJ1-2 gives the full variable domain: KAGVTQTPRYLIKTRGQQVTLSCSPISGHRSVSWYQQTPGQGLQFLFEYFSETQRNKGNFPGRFSGRQFSNSRSEMNVSTLELGDSALYLCASSLAMGNGWNYGYTFGSGTRLTVV.

This chain connects TRBV2 to TRBJ1-1; TRBD1 might be the D (5 bases). CDR3 length: 13 amino acids. V shed 6 bases and J shed 2 bases, with 10 bases lying between them. Germline-derived CDR1 and CDR2 are SNHLY and FYNNEI. CDR3 bases: TGTGCCAGCAGGGGGACCCCAAACACTGAAGCTTTCTTT. This sequence encodes CASRGTPNTEAFF.

This clonotype was counted only a few times. The chain uses TRBV2 and TRBJ1-1, with a weak D call TRBD1 (6 bases). The CDR3 length is 13 residues. Trimming removed 6 bases from V and 2 bases from J, with 10 bases in between. The germline V gene encodes CDR1 SNHLY and CDR2 FYNNEI. This chain's CDR3 is CASRGHQNTEAFF. CDR3 DNA sequence: TGTGCCAGCAGGGGACACCAAAACACTGAAGCTTTCTTT.

CDR3: CASSLGLASSGNTIYF. The CDR3 bases are TGTGCCAGCAGCTTGGGACTGGCGAGCTCTGGAAACACCATATATTTT. The rearrangement uses TRBV7-8 and TRBJ1-3; D is perhaps TRBD1 (5 bases). V lost 3 bases and J 0 bases, leaving 12 bases between the germline ends. Looked up from germline, CDR1 is SGHVS and CDR2 is FQNEAQ. The CDR3 runs to 16 residues. The full variable domain, completed using reference TRBV7-8 and TRBJ1-3, is GAGVSQSPRYKVAKRGQDVALRCDPISGHVSLFWYQQALGQGPEFLTYFQNEAQLDKSGLPSDRFFAERPEGSVSTLKIQRTQQEDSAVYLCASSLGLASSGNTIYFGEGSWLTVV.

The gene calls are TRBV6-5 and TRBJ1-4; D call uncertain. Trimming removed 2 bases from V and 0 bases from J, with 13 bases in between. Per germline, CDR1 MNHEY and CDR2 SVGAGI. The CDR3 runs 17 residues. The CDR3 loop is CASSYGGLWATNEKLFF. The CDR3 bases are TGTGCCAGCAGTTACGGCGGTTTGTGGGCAACTAATGAAAAACTGTTTTTT.

The chain carries TRBV27 and TRBJ1-5; D gene ambiguous. Germline V CDR1 and CDR2: MNHEY, SMNVEV (reference sequence). This CDR3 spans 14 amino acids. Trimming took 1 base from V and 2 from J, leaving 6 bases between them. DNA of the CDR3: TGTGCCAGCAGTTTATACGGGGGCAATCAGCCCCAGCATTTT. It yields the protein CASSLYGGNQPQHF.

The J gene is TRBJ2-5, the V gene TRBV20-1; D is perhaps TRBD1 or TRBD2 (7 bases each). V lost 0 bases and J 9 bases, leaving 20 bases between the germline ends. This CDR3 has 15 amino acids. In germline, CDR1 is DFQATT, CDR2 SNEGSKA (reference sequence). The DNA for the CDR3 is TGCAGTGCTAGAGACGAGGCTGCAGGGGGGGAGGCCCAGTACTTC. This translates into CSARDEAAGGEAQYF.

V usage is TRBV29-1 and J usage is TRBJ2-5; 9 nucleotides align to TRBD2. With 7 bases clipped from V and 5 bases from J, the junction kept 14 bases outside the gene matches. Germline V lookup: CDR1 SQVTM, CDR2 ANQGSEA. This CDR3 spans 15 amino acids. CDR3: CSGSRGGARGETQYF. CDR3 nucleotides: TGCAGCGGGTCCCGCGGGGGGGCCAGGGGTGAGACCCAGTACTTC. Based on the CDR3 plus reference TRBV29-1 and TRBJ2-5, the full variable domain is SAVISQKPSRDICQRGTSLTIQCQVDSQVTMMFWYRQQPGQSLTLIATANQGSEATYESGFVIDKFPISRPNLTFSTLTVSNMSPEDSSIYLCSGSRGGARGETQYFGPGTRLLVL.

The chain employs TRBV20-1 and TRBJ1-2; D gene uncertain. This CDR3 has 9 residues. V dropped 3 bases and J dropped 8 bases, with 4 bases sitting between them. Germline V gene data show CDR1 as DFQATT and CDR2 as SNEGSKA (reference sequence). The CDR3 protein is CSASNGYTF. As DNA, the CDR3 is TGCAGTGCTAGCAACGGCTACACCTTC.

This clonotype came up a few times. V gene TRBV12-3 or TRBV12-4 combines with J gene TRBJ1-2; no firm D call. V shed 3 bases and J shed 2 bases, with 4 bases lying between them. The CDR3 consists of 12 residues. As DNA, the CDR3 is TGTGCCAGCAGTTTTGGAAACTATGGCTACACCTTC. It specifies CASSFGNYGYTF.